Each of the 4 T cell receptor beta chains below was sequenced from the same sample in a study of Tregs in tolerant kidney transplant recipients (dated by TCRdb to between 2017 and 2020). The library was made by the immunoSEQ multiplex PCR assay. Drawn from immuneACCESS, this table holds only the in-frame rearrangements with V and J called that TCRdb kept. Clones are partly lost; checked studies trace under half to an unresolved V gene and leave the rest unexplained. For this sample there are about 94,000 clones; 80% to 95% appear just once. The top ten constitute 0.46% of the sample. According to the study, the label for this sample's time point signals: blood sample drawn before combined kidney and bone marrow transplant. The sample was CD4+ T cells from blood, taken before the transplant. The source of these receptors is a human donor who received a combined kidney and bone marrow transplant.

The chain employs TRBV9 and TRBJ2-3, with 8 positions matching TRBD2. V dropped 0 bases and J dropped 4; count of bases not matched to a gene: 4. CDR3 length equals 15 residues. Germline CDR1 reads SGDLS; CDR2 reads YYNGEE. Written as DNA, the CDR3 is TGTGCCAGCAGCGTAGCGGGGGGGGGTTCAGATACGCAGTATTTT. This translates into CASSVAGGGSDTQYF. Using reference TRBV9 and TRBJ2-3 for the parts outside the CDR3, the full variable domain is DSGVTQTPKHLITATGQRVTLRCSPRSGDLSVYWYQQSLDQGLQFLIQYYNGEERAKGNILERFSAQQFPDLHSELNLSSLELGDSALYFCASSVAGGGSDTQYFGPGTRLTVL.

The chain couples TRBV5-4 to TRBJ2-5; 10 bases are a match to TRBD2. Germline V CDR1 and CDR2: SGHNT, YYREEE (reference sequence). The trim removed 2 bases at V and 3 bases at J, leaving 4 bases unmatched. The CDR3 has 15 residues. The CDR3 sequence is CASSFWLAGEETQYF. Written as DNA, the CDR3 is TGTGCCAGCAGCTTCTGGCTAGCGGGGGAAGAGACCCAGTACTTC.

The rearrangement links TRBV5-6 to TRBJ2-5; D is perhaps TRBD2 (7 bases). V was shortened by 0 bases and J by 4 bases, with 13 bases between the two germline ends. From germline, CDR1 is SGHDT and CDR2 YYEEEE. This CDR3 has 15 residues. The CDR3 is CASSLEGGPPETQYF. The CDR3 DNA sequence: TGTGCCAGCAGCTTGGAGGGGGGGCCTCCAGAGACCCAGTACTTC.

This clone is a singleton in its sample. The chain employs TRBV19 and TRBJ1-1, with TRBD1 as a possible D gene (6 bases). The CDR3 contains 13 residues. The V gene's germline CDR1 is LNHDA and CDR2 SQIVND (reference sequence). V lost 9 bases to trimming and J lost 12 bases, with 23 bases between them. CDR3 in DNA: TGTGCCAGCCCCCCTCAGGGGCGATTCTTTACTTTCTTT. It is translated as CASPPQGRFFTFF.